Each of the 20 T cell receptor beta chains below was sequenced from the same sample in a study of cytomegalovirus exposure and HLA in healthy donors. The method was immunoSEQ multiplex PCR; TCRdb's version includes in-frame clones alone and lacks a portion of them. The profile covers around 180,000 clones, with approximately 85% appearing a single time and roughly 1.6% taken by the ten largest. The sample comprised PBMCs. The receptors here all came from a young woman in good health and CMV-seronegative.

J is TRBJ2-2 and V is TRBV6-4; 11 bases align to TRBD2. CDR1 and CDR2 (germline): MRHNA, SNTAGT. Trimming cost V 5 bases and J 4 bases; bases outside gene matches: 3. The CDR3 is 15 residues long. The CDR3 sequence: CASSPLAGATGELFF. The CDR3 coding sequence is TGTGCCAGCAGTCCACTAGCGGGAGCCACCGGGGAGCTGTTTTTT.

V usage is TRBV6-1 and J usage is TRBJ1-1; TRBD1 agrees at 11 bases. CDR1 is MNHNS, CDR2 SASEGT, per germline. The CDR3 extends over 13 amino acids. Trimming at V came to 8 bases and at J to 4 bases, leaving 3 bases not matched to a gene. The CDR3 loop is CASLDRGLTEAFF. The CDR3 bases are TGTGCCAGCTTGGACAGGGGGCTCACTGAAGCTTTCTTT.

The chain employs TRBV21-1 and TRBJ1-4; the tabulated D call, TRBD1, remains unverified against the DNA. TRBV21-1 is flagged as a pseudogene. The CDR3 runs to 18 residues. CDR3 DNA: TGTGCCAGCAGCAAAAGTAACAGATACCAAGCAACTAATGAAAAACTGTTTTTT. The encoded protein is CASSKSNRYQATNEKLFF.

CDR3 DNA: TGTGCCAGCAGCCGTGACAGGACTTTCTATGGCTACACCTTC. Its protein is CASSRDRTFYGYTF. The rearrangement uses TRBV6-5 and TRBJ1-2, with D tentatively TRBD1 (6 bases). The ends were cut back, 6 bases at V and 4 bases at J, with 15 bases in the middle. CDR1 and CDR2 from the germline V gene are MNHEY and SVGAGI. There are 14 residues in the CDR3.

This clone was observed a few times. The chain couples TRBV5-6 to TRBJ2-1; the match to TRBD2 covers 10 bases. This CDR3 contains 16 residues. V lost 1 base to trimming and J lost 5 bases; unmatched junction nucleotides: 6. Germline values: CDR1 SGHDT, CDR2 YYEEEE. The chain's CDR3 is CASSLMVTSGHNEQFF. The CDR3 coding sequence is TGTGCCAGCAGCTTGATGGTGACTAGCGGGCACAATGAGCAGTTCTTC.

This clone was picked up a small number of times. V and J are TRBV2 and TRBJ1-6; D perhaps matches TRBD1 (5 bases). Per germline, CDR1 SNHLY and CDR2 FYNNEI. The CDR3 covers 14 residues. The V end lost 4 bases, the J end lost 11 bases, and 15 bases lay between the germline ends. The CDR3 bases are TGTGCCAGCAGTGTGTGGCGGGGGGGAGCACCCCTCCACTTT. It translates to CASSVWRGGAPLHF.

The V gene is TRBV6-5, the J gene TRBJ1-1; a possible D gene is TRBD1 (5 bases). The CDR3 length is 13 residues. V was clipped by 8 bases and J by 1 base, with 11 bases between them. Germline CDR1 MNHEY, CDR2 SVGAGI. CDR3: CASGRAKNTEAFF. The CDR3 region has the DNA TGTGCCAGCGGCAGGGCTAAGAACACTGAAGCTTTCTTT.

This chain connects TRBV7-8 to TRBJ1-1; D possibly corresponds to TRBD1 (5 bases). Germline CDR1 SGHVS, CDR2 FQNEAQ. Trimming cost V 5 bases and J 0 bases, with 19 bases left between them. The CDR3 is 17 amino acids. The chain's CDR3 is CASSPVGGRQMNTEAFF. CDR3 coding DNA: TGTGCCAGCAGCCCCGTGGGGGGTCGTCAAATGAACACTGAAGCTTTCTTT.

V is TRBV11-2 and J is TRBJ2-7; D might be TRBD1 (5 bases). The CDR3 length is 15 residues. V lost 1 base and J 6 bases, leaving 16 bases between the germline ends. In germline, CDR1 is SGHAT, CDR2 FQNNGV. In DNA form, the CDR3 reads TGTGCCAGCAGCTTAGTATCAGGGTCTGAAGGCGAGCAGTACTTC. Translated, it gives CASSLVSGSEGEQYF.

The chain links TRBV9 to TRBJ1-1; 9 nucleotides agree with TRBD1. The CDR3 totals 17 residues. The ends lost 3 bases at V and 1 base at J; junction bases unmatched: 10. Germline V lookup: CDR1 SGDLS, CDR2 YYNGEE. This CDR3 is CASSARTGAFRNTEAFF. CDR3 in DNA: TGTGCCAGCAGCGCCCGGACAGGGGCATTCCGGAACACTGAAGCTTTCTTT. The full variable domain, its missing parts supplied by reference TRBV9 and TRBJ1-1, is DSGVTQTPKHLITATGQRVTLRCSPRSGDLSVYWYQQSLDQGLQFLIQYYNGEERAKGNILERFSAQQFPDLHSELNLSSLELGDSALYFCASSARTGAFRNTEAFFGQGTRLTVV.

V is TRBV10-1 and J is TRBJ1-5; the match to TRBD1 covers 9 bases. The V segment lost 5 bases and the J segment 7 bases; nucleotides outside the gene matches: 6. CDR1 WNHNN and CDR2 SYGVQD come from the germline V gene (reference sequence). There are 14 residues in the CDR3. The CDR3 is CASSKDRGRQPQHF. CDR3 bases: TGCGCCAGCAGTAAGGACAGGGGCCGACAGCCCCAGCATTTT.

V gene TRBV25-1 combines with J gene TRBJ1-1, with a possible D match to TRBD1 (6 bases). Germline lookup yields CDR1 MGHDK and CDR2 SYGVNS. CDR3 length: 14 amino acids. The germline V and J ends were trimmed by 6 bases and 2 bases, with 13 bases remaining between them. The DNA of the CDR3 is TGTGCCAGCAGACCGGACAGCCCTAACACTGAAGCTTTCTTT. Translated: CASRPDSPNTEAFF.

The gene calls are TRBV10-3 and TRBJ2-5; 10 nucleotides agree with TRBD2. Per the germline V gene, CDR1 is ENHRY and CDR2 is SYGVKD. V lost 0 bases, J lost 0 bases, and 10 bases stayed unmatched. This CDR3 is built from 19 residues. The CDR3 is CAISESARLAGRYQETQYF. The CDR3 DNA follows: TGTGCCATCAGTGAGTCCGCAAGACTAGCGGGTCGGTACCAAGAGACCCAGTACTTC.

This clone was seen a single time. The rearrangement links TRBV6-5 to TRBJ2-7; no clear D. CDR1 and CDR2 (germline): MNHEY, SVGAGI. Deletions cut 0 bases from V and 6 bases from J, with 9 bases between. CDR3 size: 13 residues. CDR3 nucleotide sequence: TGTGCCAGCAGTTACTCGTTCAGGTCCGAGCAGTACTTC. Its translation: CASSYSFRSEQYF.

The rearrangement joins TRBV7-2 to TRBJ1-5; 7 bases align to TRBD1. This CDR3 is 16 amino acids long. The V and J ends lost 5 bases and 0 bases, in that order; junction bases with no gene match: 7. Germline CDR1 is SGHTA and CDR2 is FQGNSA. The CDR3 sequence is CASSPRTGYSNQPQHF. In nucleotides, the CDR3 is TGTGCCAGCAGCCCGCGGACAGGATATAGCAATCAGCCCCAGCATTTT.

In its sample, this clone was seen once. The chain couples TRBV5-1 to TRBJ1-5, with 9 bases matching TRBD1. This CDR3 region has 15 residues. The germline V gene has CDR1 SGHRS and CDR2 YFSETQ. V lost 4 bases, J lost 4 bases, and 6 bases stayed unmatched. The CDR3 DNA follows: TGCGCCAGCAGCACCTCCGGGACAGGGAATCAGCCCCAGCATTTT. Translation gives CASSTSGTGNQPQHF.

Of note for this clone: A much larger clone differs by one base, so this may be a read error. V and J are TRBV11-2 and TRBJ2-7; TRBD1 is a possible D gene (6 bases). Trimming pared 3 bases from V and 1 base from J, leaving 7 bases between. The CDR3 is made up of 13 amino acids. Germline loops: CDR1 SGHAT, CDR2 FQNNGV. The CDR3 region has the DNA TGTGCCAGCAGCTTGGACAGATCCTACGAGCAGTACTTC. The encoded protein is CASSLDRSYEQYF.

The chain links TRBV5-1 to TRBJ2-3; TRBD2 agrees at 10 bases. The germline V gene encodes CDR1 SGHRS and CDR2 YFSETQ. The CDR3 sequence is 15 residues long. V was clipped by 2 bases and J by 2 bases; unmatched bases: 2. CDR3 DNA sequence: TGCGCCAGCAGCTTAGGACTAGCGGCCACAGATACGCAGTATTTT. It specifies CASSLGLAATDTQYF.

The rearrangement uses TRBV7-9 and TRBJ2-2, with D perhaps TRBD1 (5 bases). The germline V gene has CDR1 SEHNR and CDR2 FQNEAQ (reference sequence). Trimming cost V 3 bases and J 4 bases, with 12 bases left between them. The CDR3 length is 15 residues. This chain's CDR3 is CASSFKRGGTGELFF. CDR3 DNA sequence: TGTGCCAGCAGCTTCAAAAGGGGCGGCACCGGGGAGCTGTTTTTT.

The chain has TRBV29-1 and TRBJ2-3, with 8 bases lining up with TRBD1. V shed 0 bases and J 0 bases; nucleotides not matched to a gene: 2. Germline V gene lookup returns CDR1 SQVTM and CDR2 ANQGSEA. The CDR3 covers 15 residues. This CDR3 reads CSVEEDRVSTDTQYF. The CDR3 DNA is TGCAGCGTTGAAGAGGACAGGGTGAGCACAGATACGCAGTATTTT.